This T cell receptor (beta chain) is drawn from a study of T cell repertoires in cytomegalovirus infection. Study findings and constraints: The study found HLA-C-restricted CMV-specific TCR beta clonotypes dominating the ex vivo response. Public TCR beta family frequency separated CMV-and-HLA carriers, including in an independent cohort.

This clonotype was picked up many times. Its cognate antigen is unknown. In TCRdb, the reads were re-called with MiXCR into one record per CDR3 protein. Among a few hundred thousand distinct CDR3 sequences listed, 8% to 10% were seen once. The receptor comes from a human donor in good health (CMV status not recorded). Some clones in this sample may be carry-over from other donors' samples. The source material was PBMCs.

CDR3 nucleotide sequence: TGTGCCAGCAAGAGGAAGGCGGGGGGGGGTACGCAGTATTTT. Protein product: CASKRKAGGGTQYF. The gene calls are TRBV6-1 and TRBJ2-3; 9 nucleotides align to TRBD2. CDR1 is MNHNS, CDR2 SASEGT, per germline. J lost 8 bases, V lost 7 bases, and 10 bases had no gene match. The CDR3 consists of 14 residues.